This T cell receptor (beta chain) was retrieved from a study of T cell responses to AZD1222 COVID-19 vaccine (dated by TCRdb to about 2021). With respect to the entire study: A total of roughly 240 trial participants underwent TCR sequencing, of whom 200 to 220 received two doses of AZD1222 and some 26 received two doses of the MenACWY control vaccine. Trial participants were enrolled by age into 18-55, 56-69 and 70-plus year subgroups, with roughly 160, 29 and 62 TCR-sequenced participants respectively. Results the study describes overall, beyond this receptor: Participants were mostly white British and included more females than males, and it was suggested by the authors that clonal diversity may have been underestimated. After two AZD1222 doses, spike-specific TCR breadth and depth were significantly higher than at day 0 and than in MenACWY recipients. The vaccine-associated CD4 TCRs covered the entire spike protein, and the dominant responses fell in regions 160-218 and 743-854. Because no samples from the day 14 peak response were available, repertoires could be characterized only after the peak T cell response. Conclusions about previously exposed vaccinees are limited, since just five to seven AZD1222 recipients were seropositive for SARS-CoV-2 at baseline. The 56-69-year group was small, and its depth increase did not reach significance, likely because of low power. Reportedly, close to half of the unique spike-specific TCRs recognized epitopes lying outside the regions that are mutated in the B.1.351 and B.1.1.7 variants.

There are 14 amino acids in the CDR3, from cysteine to phenylalanine inclusive. Only CDR3 DNA remains: 42 bases, in frame from the first base. V is cut by 5 bases and J by 0 bases, and the space between the germline ends is 11 bases. Taken from the germline V gene (reference sequence), the CDR1 and CDR2 loops are GTSNPN and SVGIG. In regard to this clone: No antigen is known for it. Per-base qualities were not stored, and no clone one base away is much larger.

Taken with the paper, the label for time point translates to: about 28 days (+/-7) after the second vaccine dose. AZD1222 recipients given second doses at about 4 weeks or at about 12 weeks were pooled, since spike-specific TCR depth and breadth were not found to differ between the two schedules. Samples from vaccinated people were obtained from the UK trials COV001 and COV002, which included a single-blind randomized controlled phase 2/3 trial of AZD1222 (ChAdOx1 nCoV-19) in healthy adults. For TCRbeta chain sequencing, PBMC samples were collected from trial participants at day 0 and at day 28 after the second dose. The CDR3 regions of human TCRbeta chains were analyzed by immunosequencing. Concerning the study's data processing: TCRs in the repertoires were compared against a reference library of SARS-CoV-2-specific TCRs that had been generated with the MIRA antigen-specificity platform. Breadth meant the fraction of unique TCRs that were SARS-CoV-2-associated, whereas depth meant the fraction of total T cells that were SARS-CoV-2-associated. Using the MIRA data, each spike-specific TCR was assigned both to the spike region to which the TCR was reactive and to a CD4 or CD8 class. Log10-transformed breadth and depth values were compared by one-way ANOVA with Sidak's multiple comparisons tests. The table comes from immuneACCESS by way of TCRdb, which keeps in-frame sequences with V and J called. Part of the clones is missing from these tables; in studies checked, under half for an unresolved V gene and the rest for unknown reasons. The V and J calls and clone size come from that table; D and trimming were worked out from the DNA. The sample table contains roughly 180,000 clones; only one count was recorded for about nine tenths of them. Around 3.5% of the sample goes to the ten largest clones.

The TCR sequence derives from an adult who received the AZD1222 COVID-19 vaccine. The sample consisted of peripheral blood, taken 28 days after the second AZD1222 dose. The sequence is built from TRBV30 and TRBJ1-3; the D gene is not confidently resolved. The DNA sequence is as follows: TGTGCCTGGGAACAGACCACCTCTGGAAACACCATATATTTT. This sequence encodes CAWEQTTSGNTIYF.